Listed below are T cell receptor beta chains from one sample, sequenced in a study of cytomegalovirus exposure and HLA in healthy donors. Profiled with immunoSEQ multiplex PCR; TCRdb holds only in-frame clones, not every one. Here the sample table reports about 70,000 clones. Material for sequencing was PBMCs. The origin of the receptors is a female donor in good health and CMV-seropositive. CDR3s leave out the opening cysteine and the closing phenylalanine or tryptophan. Each record gives: D gene, V gene, J gene, CDR3 protein. D genes are given only for firm matches.

TRBD1	TRBV10-3	TRBJ2-7	AISGQGTYEQY
NA	TRBV7-2	TRBJ2-7	ASNQGSYEQY
NA	TRBV4-1	TRBJ2-5	ASSQVLGETQY
TRBD1	TRBV28	TRBJ1-5	ASSLPQGSNQPQH
NA	TRBV7-9	TRBJ2-3	ASSRQVQSTDTQY
TRBD1	TRBV4-1	TRBJ2-1	ASSRGTGKNEQF
NA	TRBV29-1	TRBJ2-7	SVLGGARAGEQY
NA	TRBV5-1	TRBJ1-1	ASSSGPMNTEAF
NA	TRBV30	TRBJ1-1	AWSDLGDMNTEAF
NA	TRBV30	TRBJ1-5	AWSAISGMAQPQH
TRBD2	TRBV29-1	TRBJ2-1	SGRGTGFYNEQF
NA	TRBV7-9	TRBJ2-5	ATSKTGYQETQY
TRBD1	TRBV6-5	TRBJ1-1	ASSYLKGQGNTEAF
TRBD2	TRBV9	TRBJ2-2	ASSIGLAGDVSTGELF
NA	TRBV12-5	TRBJ1-1	ASGFQGLNTEAF
TRBD2	TRBV5-4	TRBJ2-2	ASSPGGGTGTGELF
NA	TRBV19	TRBJ1-4	ASERTVNEKLF
NA	TRBV19	TRBJ2-1	ASSAEGTVNNEQF
TRBD1	TRBV5-6	TRBJ1-6	ASSSTGNNSPLH
NA	TRBV10-3	TRBJ1-3	AISAQGLPSSGNTIY
TRBD1	TRBV7-2	TRBJ2-1	ASSLNRGLNEQF
NA	TRBV5-1	TRBJ1-2	ASSFWGGEGYT
NA	TRBV4-3	TRBJ1-5	ASSQGTASNQPQH
NA	TRBV28	TRBJ2-7	ASSSSTGLLYEQY